The entry below gives a single TCR beta chain sequence along with its context. Antigen: not known. This record comes from a study of a mutant IDH1 vaccine in newly diagnosed glioma. Assay: immunoSEQ multiplex PCR; the TCRdb copy retains only in-frame clones and omits some. This sample has tens of thousands of clones, with about 81% found just once. As to time point: week 5, during vaccination. In the vaccine, a single dose held 300 ug of the mutant IDH1 20-mer peptide, along with topical imiquimod. Trimming shortened V by 5 bases and J by 3 bases, and 13 bases separated the two germline ends. The length of the CDR3 is 14 residues. Per germline, CDR1 MNHEY and CDR2 SMNVEV (reference sequence).

The sequence derives from a woman aged 45-65 years with glioma. J is TRBJ1-2 and V is TRBV27; no definite D call. Material: PBMCs, obtained from a glioma patient whose treatment included an IDH1 peptide vaccine. The CDR3 DNA sequence: TGTGCCAGCAGTGAGTCTGGGTGGGACTATGGCTACACCTTC. This sequence encodes CASSESGWDYGYTF.